This TCR beta chain was captured by sequencing in a study of T cell responses to AZD1222 COVID-19 vaccine. V lost 3 bases, J lost 0 bases, and 2 bases lay in between. This CDR3 comprises 12 residues. As to this clone: What it recognizes is unknown. A read error may explain this, as a much larger clone is one base away. The same CDR3 can be traced to other DNA sequences in this sample.

This table comes from immunoSEQ multiplex PCR, and its TCRdb copy is limited to in-frame clones, with some not included. This sample has about 83,000 clones, with 88% found just once. Overall study results and limits: Nearly half of spike-specific TCRs reportedly go after variant regions that carry no mutations.

The J gene is TRBJ1-1, the V gene TRBV12-3 or TRBV12-4; D uncertain. Sequences were derived from peripheral blood, sampled on day 0 of MenACWY control vaccination. The source is an adult in good health. DNA of the CDR3: TGTGCCAGCAGTTTGATGAACACTGAAGCTTTCTTT. This gives the protein CASSLMNTEAFF.